The clone carrying this T cell receptor (beta chain) was detected only a few times. The antigen is undetermined. The data derive from a study of CD8 T cells in ankylosing spondylitis. Study outcomes and limitations: Blood of patients with ankylosing spondylitis appeared to be characterized by a TCR beta motif of eight or nine highly homologous variants.

The V gene lost 2 bases and the J gene lost 4 bases, with 12 bases spanning the gap. CDR3 length equals 14 residues. From germline, CDR1 is DFQATT and CDR2 SNEGSKA (reference sequence). Each CDR3 protein is one row after TCRdb ran MiXCR on the 5' RACE reads. This table holds 270,000 or so distinct CDR3 sequences, more than 15% found once. Material for sequencing was blood, either unsorted or a sorted T cell fraction (not recorded which). This rearrangement joins TRBV20-1 to TRBJ2-1; no definite D call. The source of this sequence is a male donor with ankylosing spondylitis or in good health (not recorded which). CDR3 sequence reads: CSARSSRDYNEQFF. CDR3 sequence (DNA): TGCAGTGCTAGATCCTCTCGAGATTACAATGAGCAGTTCTTC.